Sequencing of this TCR beta chain was carried out in a study of molecular identifiers for immune sequencing clone quantification. Whole-study results and caveats: One cell's worth of spiked Jurkat TCR RNA was reportedly detectable among 970,000 or so naive cells. Clones exceeding 20 RNA copies carried over 97% of effector molecules but under 1% of naive-cell molecules.

In this sample, this clonotype turned up a few times. What it binds is not known. Preparation of the bulk TCR libraries relied on previously described methods and listed TCR primers. TCRdb ran MiXCR on the PCR reads and lists one entry per CDR3 protein. The data show some 580,000 distinct CDR3 sequences, roughly 27% seen once. Per germline, CDR1 MNHEY and CDR2 SVGEGT. The CDR3 has 14 residues. V trimming: 8 bases; J trimming: 7 bases; junction bases outside the gene matches: 11. The CD8+CD4-CCR7+CD45RA+ phenotype defined the sorted naive CD8 T cells. This clonotype was obtained from a human donor in good health. Some libraries in this study had Jurkat cell RNA spiked in. The specimen was naive CD8+ T cells from blood, with Jurkat cell RNA spiked in. Subset of the sample: FACS-sorted CD8+CD4-CCR7+CD45RA+ naive T cells. The genes are TRBV6-2 or TRBV6-3 and TRBJ1-5, with 7 bases matching TRBD1. The CDR3 region has the DNA TGTGCCAGCGGCAACCCCGGAGGGGGCCAGCCCCAGCATTTT. It encodes CASGNPGGGQPQHF.